This T cell receptor beta chain came from a study of T cells in Graves' hyperthyroidism and ophthalmopathy. RNA transcripts yielded amplified TCR beta CDR3 regions. HTBI primers were the set used in a first-round RT-PCR of the TCR CDR3. Each CDR3 protein gets one entry after TCRdb re-called the multiplex PCR reads with MiXCR. The top ten clones hold about 50% of a sample with 350,000 or so distinct CDR3 sequences, 21% of them seen once. Germline V gives CDR1 SEHNR, CDR2 FQNEAQ (reference sequence). The CDR3 runs to 16 residues. Trimming pared 5 bases from V and 5 bases from J, leaving 22 bases between. Stable Graves' hyperthyroidism denoted no ophthalmopathy progression over 18 months. Newly diagnosed hyperthyroidism patients aged 18 to 65 years had disease lasting under 2 months. Clinical symptoms, serum thyroxine, TRAb, thyroid ultrasound and orbital computed tomography established diagnosis.

The rearrangement joins TRBV7-9 to TRBJ2-7; D is tentatively TRBD1 or TRBD2 (6 bases each). This receptor was obtained from a woman aged 50 to 65 with Graves' hyperthyroidism. The sequenced sample was blood. The CDR3 bases are TGTGCCAGCAGCAACCCCTTGAGGGGGACTCGAGACGAGCAGTACTTC. Translation: CASSNPLRGTRDEQYF.